This paragraph reports one T cell receptor (beta chain). The antigen is undetermined. Assay used: immunoSEQ multiplex PCR; TCRdb lists only in-frame clones, some missing. The table includes some 100,000 clones, around four fifths detected once. The record originates from a study of OX40 agonist ivuxolimab in advanced cancers. The study's findings and limits: At doses 0.1 to 3.0 mg/kg, CD4+ and CD8+ clones expanded.

After removal of 7 bases from V and 0 bases from J, the junction contained 8 bases not matched to a gene. There are 16 residues in the CDR3. The V gene's germline CDR1 is ENHRY and CDR2 SYGVKD. This rearrangement joins TRBV10-3 to TRBJ2-2; 7 bases align to TRBD1. The receptor was isolated from an adult with an advanced solid tumor such as melanoma, head and neck, liver or kidney cancer. The sequencing here drew on CD4+ or CD8+ T cells sorted from blood, taken in a trial of the OX40 agonist ivuxolimab. CDR3 amino acids: CAINPRTGANTGELFF. As DNA, the CDR3 is TGTGCCATCAACCCGCGGACAGGCGCGAACACCGGGGAGCTGTTTTTT.